A single sample gave rise to the 2 T cell receptor beta chains below, sequenced in a study of blood T cells in healthy people across ages. Primed by a sample-barcoded 5' primer and a J-beta primer mix, a second PCR proceeded for roughly 7 to 12 cycles. TCRdb reprocessed the 5' RACE reads with MiXCR, giving one entry per CDR3 protein. The sample yields 760,000 or so distinct CDR3 sequences, just under 25% seen once. These same records also appear under a second study, on T cells of mothers and their children.

Material for sequencing was blood. These receptors all come from a boy aged 5 to 17 in good health.

This clonotype was detected a few times. The chain combines TRBV11-2 with TRBJ2-5; the D call may be TRBD1 or TRBD2 (5 bases each). Germline values: CDR1 SGHAT, CDR2 FQNNGV. Trimming removed 0 bases from V and 1 base from J, with 9 bases in between. The CDR3 is made up of 15 amino acids. The CDR3 region is CASSLDPGGQETQYF. CDR3 in DNA: TGTGCCAGCAGCTTAGATCCTGGGGGCCAAGAGACCCAGTACTTC.

The chain is built from TRBV27 and TRBJ2-2; D might be TRBD2 (5 bases). Germline CDR1 is MNHEY and CDR2 is SMNVEV (reference sequence). V lost 6 bases and J 4 bases, leaving 18 bases between the germline ends. The CDR3 is made up of 16 amino acids. CDR3 region: CASSYGLTLGTGELFF. The CDR3 region has the DNA TGTGCCAGCAGCTACGGACTGACCTTAGGCACCGGGGAGCTGTTTTTT.